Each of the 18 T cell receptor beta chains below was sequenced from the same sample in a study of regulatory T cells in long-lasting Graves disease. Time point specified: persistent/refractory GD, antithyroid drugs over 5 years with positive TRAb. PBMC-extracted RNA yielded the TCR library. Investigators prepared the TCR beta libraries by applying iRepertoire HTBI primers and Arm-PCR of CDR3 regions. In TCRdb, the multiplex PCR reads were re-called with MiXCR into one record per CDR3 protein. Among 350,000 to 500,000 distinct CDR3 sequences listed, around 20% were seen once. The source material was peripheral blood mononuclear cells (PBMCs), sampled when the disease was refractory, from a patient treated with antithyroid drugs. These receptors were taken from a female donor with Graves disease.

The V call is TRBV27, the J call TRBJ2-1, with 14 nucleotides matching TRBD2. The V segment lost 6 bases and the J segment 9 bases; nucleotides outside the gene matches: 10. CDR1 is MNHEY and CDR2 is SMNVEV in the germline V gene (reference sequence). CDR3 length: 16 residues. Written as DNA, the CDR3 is TGTGCCAGCAGCCGACCGACTAGCGGGAGGGTCGGTGAGCAGTTCTTC. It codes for CASSRPTSGRVGEQFF.

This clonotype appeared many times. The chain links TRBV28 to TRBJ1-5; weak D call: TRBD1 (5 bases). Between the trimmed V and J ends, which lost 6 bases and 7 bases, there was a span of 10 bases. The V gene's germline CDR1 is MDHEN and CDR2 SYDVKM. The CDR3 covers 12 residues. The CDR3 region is CASSYWGQPQHF. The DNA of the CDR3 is TGTGCCAGCAGCTACTGGGGCCAGCCCCAGCATTTT.

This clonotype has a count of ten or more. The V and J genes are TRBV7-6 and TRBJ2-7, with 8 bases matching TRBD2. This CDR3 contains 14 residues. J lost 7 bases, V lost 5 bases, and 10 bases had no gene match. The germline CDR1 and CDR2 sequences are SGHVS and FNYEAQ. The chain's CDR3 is CASSPPGGRGEQYF. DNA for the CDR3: TGTGCCAGCAGCCCCCCGGGGGGGCGGGGGGAGCAGTACTTC.

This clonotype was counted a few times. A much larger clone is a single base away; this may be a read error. This CDR3 reads CASSKGGTGQSKQPQHF. CDR3 in DNA: TGTGCCAGCAGTAAAGGGGGAACTGGGCAGAGCAAACAGCCCCAGCATTTT. The chain carries TRBV2 and TRBJ1-5; TRBD1 is a possible D gene (6 bases). This CDR3 comprises 17 residues. In germline, CDR1 is SNHLY, CDR2 FYNNEI.

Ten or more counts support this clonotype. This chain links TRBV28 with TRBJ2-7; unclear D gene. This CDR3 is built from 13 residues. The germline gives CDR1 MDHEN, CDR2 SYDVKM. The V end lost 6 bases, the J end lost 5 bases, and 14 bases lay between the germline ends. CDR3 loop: CASSVLRGDEQYF. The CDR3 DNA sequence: TGTGCCAGCAGCGTTCTACGAGGTGACGAGCAGTACTTC.

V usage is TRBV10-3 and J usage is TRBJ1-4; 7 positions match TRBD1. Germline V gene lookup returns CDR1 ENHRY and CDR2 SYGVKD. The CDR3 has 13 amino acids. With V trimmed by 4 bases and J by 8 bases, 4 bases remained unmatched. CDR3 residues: CAISGQGREKLFF. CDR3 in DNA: TGTGCCATCAGTGGACAGGGAAGGGAAAAACTGTTTTTT.

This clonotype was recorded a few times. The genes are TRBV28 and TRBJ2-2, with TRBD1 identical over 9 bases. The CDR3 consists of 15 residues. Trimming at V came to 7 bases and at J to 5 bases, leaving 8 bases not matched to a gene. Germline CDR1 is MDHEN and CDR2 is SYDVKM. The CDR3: CASKLPGQGTGELFF. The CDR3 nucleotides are TGTGCCAGCAAACTACCGGGACAGGGTACCGGGGAGCTGTTTTTT.

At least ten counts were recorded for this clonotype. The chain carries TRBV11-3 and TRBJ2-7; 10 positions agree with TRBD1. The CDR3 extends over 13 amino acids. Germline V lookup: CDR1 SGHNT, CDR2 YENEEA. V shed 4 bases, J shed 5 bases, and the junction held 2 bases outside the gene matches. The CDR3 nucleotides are TGTGCCAGCAGCTATGGACAGGGGGACGAGCAGTACTTC. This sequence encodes CASSYGQGDEQYF.

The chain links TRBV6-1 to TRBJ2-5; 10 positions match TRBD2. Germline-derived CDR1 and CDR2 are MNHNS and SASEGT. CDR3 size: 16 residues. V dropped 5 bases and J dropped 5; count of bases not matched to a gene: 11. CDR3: CASSTGVASGGETQYF. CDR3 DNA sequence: TGTGCCAGCAGTACAGGGGTGGCTAGCGGGGGTGAGACCCAGTACTTC.

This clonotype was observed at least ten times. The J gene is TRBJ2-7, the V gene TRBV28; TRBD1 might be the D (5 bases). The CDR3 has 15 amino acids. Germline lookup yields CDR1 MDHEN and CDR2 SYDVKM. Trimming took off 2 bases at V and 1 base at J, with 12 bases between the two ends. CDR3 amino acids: CASSLAGSLSYEQYF. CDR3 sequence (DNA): TGTGCCAGCAGTTTAGCAGGGTCCCTTTCCTACGAGCAGTACTTC.

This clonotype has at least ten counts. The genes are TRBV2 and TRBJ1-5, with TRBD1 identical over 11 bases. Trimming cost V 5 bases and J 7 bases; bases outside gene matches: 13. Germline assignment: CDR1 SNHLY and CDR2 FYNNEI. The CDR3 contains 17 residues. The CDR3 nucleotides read TGTGCCAGCAGTTCCTTCTATGGGACAGGGGGGTACCAGCCCCAGCATTTT. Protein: CASSSFYGTGGYQPQHF.

The CDR3 nucleotides read TGCGCCAGCAGCTTGACAGGGGAAAGAGGACAGCCCCAGCATTTT. Translation gives CASSLTGERGQPQHF. The chain carries TRBV5-1 and TRBJ1-5; 7 nucleotides agree with TRBD1. Per the germline V gene, CDR1 is SGHRS and CDR2 is YFSETQ. CDR3 length equals 15 residues. After removal of 1 base from V and 7 bases from J, the junction contained 8 bases not matched to a gene.

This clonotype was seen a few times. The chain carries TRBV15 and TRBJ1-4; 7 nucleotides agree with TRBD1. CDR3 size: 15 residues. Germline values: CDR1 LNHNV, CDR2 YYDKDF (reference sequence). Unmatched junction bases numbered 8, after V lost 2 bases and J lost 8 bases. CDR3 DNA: TGTGCCACCAGCAGAATCAGGGACAGAGGCGAAAAACTGTTTTTT. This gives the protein CATSRIRDRGEKLFF.

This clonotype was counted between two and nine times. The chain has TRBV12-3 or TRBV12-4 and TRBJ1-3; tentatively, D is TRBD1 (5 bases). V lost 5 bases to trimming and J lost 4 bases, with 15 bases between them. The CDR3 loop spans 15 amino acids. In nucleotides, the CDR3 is TGTGCCAGCAGTCCCCAAGGGGCGGGGGGAAACACCATATATTTT. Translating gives CASSPQGAGGNTIYF.

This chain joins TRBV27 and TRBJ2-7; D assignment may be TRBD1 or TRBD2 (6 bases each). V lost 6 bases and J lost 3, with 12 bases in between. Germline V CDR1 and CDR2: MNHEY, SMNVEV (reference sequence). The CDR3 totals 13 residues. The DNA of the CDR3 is TGTGCCAGCAGCTCCAGGGGACTCTACGAGCAGTACTTC. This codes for CASSSRGLYEQYF.

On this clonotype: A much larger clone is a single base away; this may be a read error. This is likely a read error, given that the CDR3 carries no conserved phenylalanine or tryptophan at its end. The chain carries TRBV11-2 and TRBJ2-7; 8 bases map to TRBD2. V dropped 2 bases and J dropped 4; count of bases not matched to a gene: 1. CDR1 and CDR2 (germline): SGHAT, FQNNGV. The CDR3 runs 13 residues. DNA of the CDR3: TGTGCCAGCAGCTTACCGGGAGGGTACGAGCAGTACCTC. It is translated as CASSLPGGYEQYL.

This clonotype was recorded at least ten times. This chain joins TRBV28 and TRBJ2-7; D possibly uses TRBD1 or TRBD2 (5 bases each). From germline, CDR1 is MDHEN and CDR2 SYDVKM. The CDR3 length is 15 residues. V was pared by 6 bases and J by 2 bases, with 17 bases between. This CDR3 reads CASRSSGSGPYEQYF. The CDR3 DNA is TGTGCCAGCAGATCGTCAGGGAGCGGTCCCTACGAGCAGTACTTC.

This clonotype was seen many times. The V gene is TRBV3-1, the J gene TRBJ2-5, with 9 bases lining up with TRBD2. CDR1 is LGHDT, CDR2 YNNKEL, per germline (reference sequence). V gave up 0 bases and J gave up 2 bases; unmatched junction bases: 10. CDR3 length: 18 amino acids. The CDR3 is CASSQDWEETSGQETQYF. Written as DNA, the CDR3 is TGTGCCAGCAGCCAAGATTGGGAGGAGACTAGCGGACAAGAGACCCAGTACTTC.